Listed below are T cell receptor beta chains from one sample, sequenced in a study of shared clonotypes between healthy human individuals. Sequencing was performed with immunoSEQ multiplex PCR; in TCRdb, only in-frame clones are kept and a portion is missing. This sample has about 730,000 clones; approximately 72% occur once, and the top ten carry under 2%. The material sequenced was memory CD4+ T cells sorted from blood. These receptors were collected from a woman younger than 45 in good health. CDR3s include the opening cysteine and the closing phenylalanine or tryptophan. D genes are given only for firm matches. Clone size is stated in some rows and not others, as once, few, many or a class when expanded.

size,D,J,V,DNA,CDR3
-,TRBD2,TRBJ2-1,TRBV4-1,TGCGCCAGCAGCCAAGTGACTAGCGGGATTCATGAGCAGTTCTTC,CASSQVTSGIHEQFF
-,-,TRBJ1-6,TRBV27,TGTGCCAGCAGTTCCGGCTACAATTCACCCCTCCACTTT,CASSSGYNSPLHF
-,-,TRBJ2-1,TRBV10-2,TGCGCCAGCCGCAAGGAGCGCAGTGTTAATGAGCAGTTCTTC,CASRKERSVNEQFF
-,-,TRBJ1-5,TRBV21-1,TGTGCCAGCAGCCCCCGATTAGAGACCAATCAGCCCCAGCATTTT,CASSPRLETNQPQHF
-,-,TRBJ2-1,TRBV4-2,TGTGCCAGCAGCCGAACAGACAGGATATCCTACAATGAGCAGTTCTTC,CASSRTDRISYNEQFF
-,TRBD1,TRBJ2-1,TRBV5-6,TGTGCCAGCAGCAGGACCGGGACAGGAGACAATGAGCAGTTCTTC,CASSRTGTGDNEQFF
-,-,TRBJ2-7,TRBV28,TGTGCCAGCAGCCCGGGGCTGGGCTGGGAGCAGTACTTC,CASSPGLGWEQYF
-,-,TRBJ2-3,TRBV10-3,TGTGCCATCTCGGAGCAGGGTAACACAGATACGCAGTATTTT,CAISEQGNTDTQYF
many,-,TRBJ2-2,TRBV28,TGTGCCAGCAGTGGATCGAACACCGGGGAGCTGTTTTTT,CASSGSNTGELFF
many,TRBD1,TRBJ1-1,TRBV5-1,TGCGCCAGCAGCGAACAGGGGCTCACTGAAGCTTTCTTT,CASSEQGLTEAFF
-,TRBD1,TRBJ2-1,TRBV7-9,TGTGCCAGCAGCTCTTACAGGGGGCTGTACAATGAGCAGTTCTTC,CASSSYRGLYNEQFF
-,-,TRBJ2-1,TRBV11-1,TGTGCCAGCAGCCCTTTGGGGGTCCCCTACAATGAGCAGTTCTTC,CASSPLGVPYNEQFF
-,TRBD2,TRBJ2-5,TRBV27,TGTGCCAGCAGTCGTCTAGCGGACCAAGAGACCCAGTACTTC,CASSRLADQETQYF
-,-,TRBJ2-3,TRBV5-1,TGCGCCAGCAGCCTGGGACTCGCCCAAGATACGCAGTATTTT,CASSLGLAQDTQYF
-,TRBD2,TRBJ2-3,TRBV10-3,TGTGCCACGGGACTAGCGGGCACAGATACGCAGTATTTT,CATGLAGTDTQYF
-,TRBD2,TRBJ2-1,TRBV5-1,TGCGCCAGCAGCGGGCCGACTAGCGGGAGTTACAATGAGCAGTTCTTC,CASSGPTSGSYNEQFF
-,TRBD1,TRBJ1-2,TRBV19,TGTGCCAGTAGCCCTGGCGGGACAGCGAACTATGGCTACACCTTC,CASSPGGTANYGYTF
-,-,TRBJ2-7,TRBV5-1,TGCGCCAGCAGCCCATTCTCTGGAGGGGGCATATACGAGCAGTACTTC,CASSPFSGGGIYEQYF
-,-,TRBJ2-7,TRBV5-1,TGCGCCAGCAGCTTGTCTTTAGCCTCCTACGAGCAGTACTTC,CASSLSLASYEQYF
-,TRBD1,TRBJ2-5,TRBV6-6,TGTGCCAGTAACATGGTAGGGGGCGCAGAGACCCAGTACTTC,CASNMVGGAETQYF
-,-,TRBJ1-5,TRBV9,TGTGCCAGCAGCGTAACGGCAGGGCTTAATCAGCCCCAGCATTTT,CASSVTAGLNQPQHF
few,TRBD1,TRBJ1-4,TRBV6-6,TGTGCCAGCAGTTACTCCAGGGGGCAGGATGAAAAACTGTTTTTT,CASSYSRGQDEKLFF
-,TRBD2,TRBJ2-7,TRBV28,TGTGCCAGCAGGACTAGCGGGGCATACGAGCAGTACTTC,CASRTSGAYEQYF
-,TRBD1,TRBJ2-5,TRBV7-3,TGTGCCAGCAGCCTACGAGGGACAGGGGAGGAGACCCAGTACTTC,CASSLRGTGEETQYF
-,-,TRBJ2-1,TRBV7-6,TGTGCCAGCAGCTTAGGGCGGGATCGTGAGCAGTTCTTC,CASSLGRDREQFF
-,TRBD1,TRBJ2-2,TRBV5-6,TGTGCCAGCAGCTTGGCAGGGGGCGCAGGCCACACCGGGGAGCTGTTTTTT,CASSLAGGAGHTGELFF
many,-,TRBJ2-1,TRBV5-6,TGTGCCAGCAGCCCGGGGTGGGTGGAGCTTGTCAATGAGCAGTTCTTC,CASSPGWVELVNEQFF
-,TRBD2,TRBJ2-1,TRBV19,TGTGCCAGTAGTATCCGCCGGCTAGCGGGACACAATGAGCAGTTCTTC,CASSIRRLAGHNEQFF
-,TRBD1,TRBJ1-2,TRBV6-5,TGTGCCAGCAGACCCCCAGCGGGACAGGGGAACGGCTACACCTTC,CASRPPAGQGNGYTF
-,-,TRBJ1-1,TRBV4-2,TGTGCCAGCAGCCAAGGGGAGGGCCCGGGCACTGAAGCTTTCTTT,CASSQGEGPGTEAFF
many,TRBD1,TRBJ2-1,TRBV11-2,TGTGCCAGCAGCAACCCCCCCGGGACAGACGTCCGTGAGCAGTTCTTC,CASSNPPGTDVREQFF
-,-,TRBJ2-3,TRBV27,TGTGCCAGCAGTCGACAGGACACAGATACGCAGTATTTT,CASSRQDTDTQYF